Included here is one TCR beta chain sequence, with context. The V segment lost 0 bases and the J segment 13 bases; nucleotides outside the gene matches: 15. The length of the CDR3 is 16 residues. Germline V gene sequence: CDR1 SGHRS, CDR2 YFSETQ. The data derive from a study of blood T cell repertoires in COVID-19. Some clones are missing from TCRdb's copy, which holds only in-frame ones; the method was immunoSEQ multiplex PCR. This sample has about 350,000 clones, with roughly 89% found just once. The sequence was collected from a woman in her sixties or seventies with COVID-19, enrolled during active disease. The source material was peripheral blood. The V and J genes are TRBV5-1 and TRBJ1-4, with 7 bases fitting TRBD1. CDR3 protein: CASSLGTGTDGKGLFF. CDR3 in DNA: TGCGCCAGCAGCTTGGGCACCGGGACAGATGGAAAAGGACTGTTTTTT.